This record covers a single TCR beta chain. This clonotype was observed at least ten times. Its antigen is not yet known. No base-level quality is on record; no much larger clone is a single base apart. Reading from cysteine to phenylalanine, the CDR3 counts 14 amino acids. Only the CDR3 DNA stays, 42 bases, in frame from base 1. The germline V gene supplies CDR1 SGHTA and CDR2 FQGNSA. The trim is 3 bases for V and 0 bases for J, with a gap of 7 bases between the germline ends. Set within a cohort of healthcare workers in London, UK, this nested case-control study involved weekly PCR testing of nasopharyngeal swabs along with blood sampling. Between 23 and 31 March 2020, the week of the UK lockdown, healthcare workers were enrolled and then followed up weekly for as long as 16 weeks. Library preparation was by 5' RACE. Reads for this sample came from a NextSeq 500. The TCR library protocol attached unique molecular identifiers to individual cDNA molecules to correct for sequencing error and PCR bias. Both TCR alpha and beta chains were sequenced, and tight co-correlation was observed between alpha and beta sequence abundances in each sample. The published analysis was carried out like this. V gene, J gene and CDR3 annotation of TCR sequences was performed with Decombinator V4. Expanded TCRs were defined as changing significantly between any two time points under a Poisson model with p below 0.0001. TCR abundances were normalised to the total number of TCRs sequenced in each sample and reported as counts per million. MAIT TCRs were defined by TRAV1-2 paired with TRAJ12, TRAJ20 or TRAJ33, and iNKT TCRs by TRAV10 paired with TRAJ18. A search of VDJdb, accessed on 1 November 2021, was run for TCRs annotated to CMV, EBV and SARS-CoV-2, with TCRs annotated for multiple antigens excluded. TCRdb reprocessed the public reads (quality trimming at Q25 with fastp, clone calling with MiXCR) and kept in-frame beta chains. Under each unique CDR3 protein, matching rows form one entry showing the most common genes and DNA. V and J calls and clone size were set by TCRdb, not the authors. In this sample the table shows around 30,000 distinct CDR3 sequences, 9% of which occur a single time. Approximately 13% of the sample rests with the top ten.

The sample comes from a study of early T cells in non-severe SARS-CoV-2 infection (dated by TCRdb to about 2021). About the full investigation: Because TCR sequencing was done on bulk RNA from unsorted whole blood, the alpha and beta chains could not be paired. The investigation overall reported the following: Matching against VDJdb was skewed toward anti-spike CD8 responses, likely underestimated virus-specific expansions, and missed private and CD4 specificities.

This chain joins TRBV7-2 to TRBJ2-3; too little of a D gene remains to name it. The receptor was derived from an adult who was a healthcare worker with PCR-confirmed SARS-CoV-2 infection or an uninfected control (not recorded which). The source material was whole blood. In nucleotide form, the sequence is TGTGCCAGCAGCTTGAGCGCTAGCACAGATACGCAGTATTTT. Its protein product is CASSLSASTDTQYF.